The clone carrying this T cell receptor beta chain was counted a few times. The target antigen is unknown. The trim removed 8 bases at V and 5 bases at J, leaving 5 bases unmatched. Per the germline V gene, CDR1 is LNHNV and CDR2 is YYDKDF (reference sequence). The CDR3 totals 13 residues. MiXCR was run by TCRdb on the 5' RACE reads, yielding one entry per CDR3 protein. The table lists hundreds of thousands of distinct CDR3 sequences, 25% to 30% of them singletons. The sample is drawn from a study of T-cell memory formation after mild COVID-19. Study-level background: Clustering of TCRs was largely donor specific.

Study-wide findings and caveats: Nothing confirmed that second-wave clones peaking on day 37 were specific for SARS-CoV-2. Clones which contracted sat mainly in CM and EM if CD4+, and in EMRA if CD8+. There was a balanced CD4/CD8 profile in clones contracting day 15 to 85, and later expanders leaned CD4+.

The sequencing sample was made of PBMCs or a T cell subset sorted from them (not recorded which). The chain uses TRBV15 and TRBJ2-2, with 7 positions matching TRBD2. The clonotype originates from an adult woman who had mild COVID-19 (a few samples of this study predate the infection). Cell type and time point are not known. The CDR3 protein is CATGAGVTGELFF. The DNA of the CDR3 is TGTGCCACCGGGGCGGGAGTGACCGGGGAGCTGTTTTTT. Filled out from reference TRBV15 and TRBJ2-2, the complete variable domain reads DAMVIQNPRYQVTQFGKPVTLSCSQTLNHNVMYWYQQKSSQAPKLLFHYYDKDFNNEADTPDNFQSRRPNTSFCFLDIRSPGLGDTAMYLCATGAGVTGELFFGEGSRLTVL.